This TCR beta chain stems from a study of CD8 T cells in Susac syndrome. Study conclusions and caveats: Total CD8+ and CD8+ TEMRA repertoires contained roughly 17 and five Susac-specific public clones, respectively.

RNA was extracted with the RNeasy kit, and a quantity of roughly 0.5 to 1 ug was reverse transcribed using random hexamers. Across 54 Vbeta and 13 Jbeta, TCR beta CDR3 was amplified with immunoSEQ multiplex PCR. One entry per CDR3 protein, called by TCRdb with MiXCR from the immunoSEQ multiplex PCR reads. The sample lists approximately 190,000 distinct CDR3 sequences; 95% were seen once. Germline V lookup: CDR1 SGHRS, CDR2 YFSETQ. V lost 0 bases and J 4 bases, leaving 14 bases between the germline ends. This CDR3 has 16 residues. FACS enriched CD8+ TEMRA cells, while bulk CD8+ and CD4+ were negatively isolated. As regards this clonotype: Its antigen remains unknown.

J is TRBJ2-1 and V is TRBV5-1, with TRBD1 as a possible D gene (6 bases). This sequence was found in a human donor with Susac syndrome. Specimen: CD8+ T cells from PBMCs. This chain's CDR3 is CASSLAQGQRYNEQFF. For the CDR3, the DNA is TGCGCCAGCAGCTTGGCCCAGGGGCAGAGGTACAATGAGCAGTTCTTC.